What follows are 18 T cell receptor beta chains derived from one specimen sequenced in a study of blood T cell repertoires in COVID-19. Method: immunoSEQ multiplex PCR; TCRdb's copy keeps in-frame clones and lacks some. The table lists approximately 500,000 clones, roughly 90% of them singletons, with approximately 1.8% in the top ten. Sequencing input: PBMCs or T cells enriched from blood (not recorded which). The receptors derive from a woman aged 40 to 55 who had recovered from COVID-19.

This chain joins TRBV4-1 and TRBJ1-2; TRBD1 matches 8 bases. The CDR3 is 16 amino acids. Unmatched junction bases numbered 14, after V lost 4 bases and J lost 7 bases. Germline values: CDR1 MGHRA, CDR2 YSYEKL. The CDR3 region has the DNA TGCGCCAGCAGCCCCCGGACAGGGCTTTTATATGGTGGCTACACCTTC. Protein sequence: CASSPRTGLLYGGYTF.

The CDR3, as DNA: TGTGCCAGCAGTCGAGGGAGGGGTTCCGGCTACACCTTC. As protein: CASSRGRGSGYTF. This rearrangement joins TRBV6-5 to TRBJ1-2, with D perhaps matching TRBD1 (5 bases). Looked up from germline, CDR1 is MNHEY and CDR2 is SVGAGI. V lost 5 bases, J lost 8 bases, and 15 bases lay in between. This CDR3 comprises 13 residues.

The chain is built from TRBV7-8 and TRBJ1-3, with D possibly matching TRBD1 (5 bases). The CDR3 is made up of 13 amino acids. Per the germline V gene, CDR1 is SGHVS and CDR2 is FQNEAQ. V was trimmed by 4 bases and J by 5 bases, leaving 9 bases between them. This CDR3 reads CASSSGVRNTIYF. The CDR3 DNA is TGTGCCAGCAGCTCGGGGGTCAGAAACACCATATATTTT.

V is TRBV12-5 and J is TRBJ2-1, with 8 bases aligning to TRBD2. V lost 1 base, J lost 0 bases, and 5 bases stayed unmatched. The germline V gene has CDR1 LGHNT and CDR2 FRNRAP. This CDR3 spans 17 amino acids. This CDR3 is CASGLAIAGSSYNEQFF. The CDR3, as DNA: TGTGCTAGTGGTTTGGCAATAGCGGGAAGCTCCTACAATGAGCAGTTCTTC.

This sequence joins TRBV25-1 and TRBJ2-5; tentatively, D is TRBD1 (5 bases). There are 12 residues in the CDR3. Trimming removed 5 bases at V and 8 bases at J, with 12 bases between. Germline values: CDR1 MGHDK, CDR2 SYGVNS. As DNA, the CDR3 is TGTGCCAGCAGTTTTTCCCAGGGTACCCAGTACTTC. Protein sequence: CASSFSQGTQYF.

The rearrangement links TRBV11-2 to TRBJ1-2, with D maybe TRBD1 (6 bases). The CDR3 length is 12 residues. V lost 5 bases and J lost 14, with 18 bases in between. From germline, CDR1 is SGHAT and CDR2 FQNNGV. CDR3 nucleotide sequence: TGTGCCAGCAGCGAATACAGGGCCCAGTGGACCTTC. Amino acids: CASSEYRAQWTF. Filled out from reference TRBV11-2 and TRBJ1-2, the complete variable domain reads EAGVAQSPRYKIIEKRQSVAFWCNPISGHATLYWYQQILGQGPKLLIQFQNNGVVDDSQLPKDRFSAERLKGVDSTLKIQPAKLEDSAVYLCASSEYRAQWTFGSGTRLTVV.

The rearrangement links TRBV4-1 to TRBJ1-6; possible D gene TRBD1, 5 bases. CDR1 and CDR2 (germline): MGHRA, YSYEKL. The CDR3 is 16 amino acids. V was trimmed by 2 bases and J by 5 bases, leaving 13 bases between them. The CDR3 sequence: CASSQNTQVDNSPLHF. DNA for the CDR3: TGCGCCAGCAGCCAAAACACACAGGTCGATAATTCACCCCTCCACTTT.

The rearrangement joins TRBV24-1 to TRBJ2-1; 7 bases agree with TRBD1. Germline V gives CDR1 KGHDR, CDR2 SFDVKD. The CDR3 has 14 residues. The ends lost 4 bases at V and 4 bases at J; junction bases unmatched: 3. This CDR3 reads CATSERGRYNEQFF. For the CDR3, the DNA is TGTGCCACCAGTGAGAGGGGGCGATACAATGAGCAGTTCTTC.

V usage is TRBV11-2 and J usage is TRBJ1-2; D uncertain. Trimming pared 0 bases from V and 8 bases from J, leaving 7 bases between. From germline, CDR1 is SGHAT and CDR2 FQNNGV. The CDR3 runs to 12 residues. In DNA, the CDR3 is TGTGCCAGCAGCTTAGATCCCCGGGGCTACACCTTC. It specifies CASSLDPRGYTF.

V and J are TRBV27 and TRBJ2-7; D gene uncertain. V dropped 1 base and J dropped 2 bases, with 12 bases sitting between them. Germline V lookup: CDR1 MNHEY, CDR2 SMNVEV (reference sequence). The CDR3 covers 15 residues. The CDR3 DNA sequence: TGTGCCAGCAGTTTATTCGCCACTCGCACCTACGAGCAGTACTTC. This sequence encodes CASSLFATRTYEQYF.

The genes are TRBV9 and TRBJ2-7; D unresolved. CDR1 is SGDLS, CDR2 YYNGEE, per germline. This CDR3 comprises 14 residues. Trimming removed 2 bases from V and 2 bases from J, with 11 bases in between. This CDR3 is CASSVGRSTYEQYF. The CDR3 DNA sequence: TGTGCCAGCAGCGTGGGCAGAAGTACCTACGAGCAGTACTTC.

The chain links TRBV7-2 to TRBJ2-1, with no clear D. CDR1 is SGHTA, CDR2 FQGNSA, per germline. There are 15 residues in the CDR3. Trimming left V 1 base short and J 9 bases short, with 16 bases between. The CDR3 sequence: CASSLELSEEREQFF. For the CDR3, the DNA is TGTGCCAGCAGCTTAGAATTATCCGAGGAACGTGAGCAGTTCTTC.

J is TRBJ2-1 and V is TRBV28; D gene unclear. This CDR3 spans 17 amino acids. Germline V gives CDR1 MDHEN, CDR2 SYDVKM. V dropped 2 bases and J dropped 0 bases, with 14 bases sitting between them. The CDR3, as DNA: TGTGCCAGCAGTTTAGTCTTGCACTTGAGCTCCTACAATGAGCAGTTCTTC. Protein sequence: CASSLVLHLSSYNEQFF. The variable domain in full, completed from reference TRBV28 and TRBJ2-1, reads DVKVTQSSRYLVKRTGEKVFLECVQDMDHENMFWYRQDPGLGLRLIYFSYDVKMKEKGDIPEGYSVSREKKERFSLILESASTNQTSMYLCASSLVLHLSSYNEQFFGPGTRLTVL.

The rearrangement links TRBV7-8 to TRBJ1-1; a possible D gene is TRBD1 (5 bases). There are 15 residues in the CDR3. Germline CDR1 SGHVS, CDR2 FQNEAQ. V lost 7 bases, J lost 3 bases, and 18 bases lay in between. CDR3 nucleotides: TGTGCCAGCACCGAGGCTAGGGCGGGGGACACTGAAGCTTTCTTT. The encoded protein is CASTEARAGDTEAFF.

Comments on this clone: In the same sample, other DNA sequences code for this CDR3. The CDR3, as DNA: TGTGCCAGCAGTACAACAGGGGACACTGAAGCTTTCTTT. This codes for CASSTTGDTEAFF. This chain links TRBV6-5 with TRBJ1-1, with 7 bases aligning to TRBD1. Germline CDR1 and CDR2: MNHEY and SVGAGI. This CDR3 comprises 13 residues. The trim removed 5 bases at V and 3 bases at J, leaving 3 bases unmatched.

This sequence joins TRBV3-1 (or the pseudogene TRBV3-2) and TRBJ2-1; D unresolved. Germline values: CDR1 LGHDT, CDR2 YNNKEL (reference sequence). This CDR3 contains 15 residues. The V end lost 0 bases, the J end lost 8 bases, and 14 bases lay between the germline ends. CDR3 residues: CASSQEGPSRHEQFF. CDR3 coding DNA: TGTGCCAGCAGCCAAGAGGGCCCCTCACGGCATGAGCAGTTCTTC.

This clone was detected once. The V gene is TRBV2, the J gene TRBJ2-1; 16 positions agree with TRBD2. CDR1 is SNHLY and CDR2 is FYNNEI in the germline V gene. The CDR3 contains 17 residues. V shed 5 bases, J shed 4 bases, and the junction held 5 bases outside the gene matches. CDR3 sequence: CASSRGLAGGQYNEQFF. CDR3 in DNA: TGTGCCAGCAGTAGGGGACTAGCGGGAGGGCAATACAATGAGCAGTTCTTC.

This clone was detected only once. This chain links TRBV27 with TRBJ2-7, with 7 bases that match TRBD2. CDR1 and CDR2 from the germline V gene are MNHEY and SMNVEV (reference sequence). The CDR3 is 15 amino acids. V lost 10 bases and J lost 1; bases outside the gene matches: 13. This CDR3 reads CATSRLASISYEQYF. CDR3 DNA: TGTGCCACCTCGAGACTAGCCTCGATTTCCTACGAGCAGTACTTC.